Listed here is a single T cell receptor (beta chain). There are a few counts of this clonotype. No antigen is known for it. The record has no base qualities; no much larger clone is one base away. The germline V gene sets CDR1 to SGHRS and CDR2 to YFSETQ. The V and J ends are trimmed by 2 bases and 7 bases, leaving 6 bases between them. Inclusive of the bounding cysteine and phenylalanine, the CDR3 is 12 residues long. Here the CDR3 DNA is all that survives: 36 bases in frame from base 1. The sample's time point label is to be understood as: newly diagnosed GD, antithyroid drugs for less than 3 months. For both TCR sequencing and RNA sequencing, RNA was extracted from PBMCs in TRIzol. The diagnosis of Graves' disease followed American Thyroid Association guidelines. Patients were recruited from an endocrinology department in Xi'an, China. From each patient, around 9 milliliters of peripheral blood was collected into an EDTA anticoagulant tube. Ficoll Paque Plus density gradient separation was used to isolate PBMCs, and no further T cell sorting was done. An Agilent 2100 Bioanalyzer and agarose gel were used to check RNA quality, and a NanoDrop 2000 was used to measure RNA concentration.

Libraries were prepared through multiplex PCR. Sequencing relied on an Illumina HiSeq 4000. TCR beta libraries were built with iRepertoire HTBI primers and Arm-PCR amplification of CDR3 regions. Gel purification was performed on PCR products prior to sequencing. In the source study's methods: Gene usage analysis of CDR3 amino acid clonotypes relied on the 55 to 80 TRBV and 12 to 15 TRBJ segments identified across samples. COPE and FqMerger were used to merge the filtered high-quality paired reads into contigs. BLAST was used to align contigs to the IMGT TRBV, TRBD and TRBJ reference genes, and CDR3 was defined following IMGT. Clonotypes above 0.1% frequency were classified as highly expanded clones. Shannon entropy was used to measure repertoire diversity, and the Gini coefficient was used to measure V-J evenness. Public clonotypes were defined as clonotypes shared by more than one individual. In-frame beta chains were kept once TCRdb had trimmed the public reads at Q25 with fastp and called clones with MiXCR. Under each unique CDR3 protein, matching rows form one entry showing the most common genes and DNA. TCRdb, not the authors, supplied the V and J calls. For this sample there are 540,000 or so distinct CDR3 sequences; approximately 15% appear just once. Roughly a tenth of the sample goes to the ten largest clones.

The source of the sample is a study of regulatory T cells in long-lasting Graves disease (dated by TCRdb to the early 2020s). With regard to the full study: In the newly diagnosed Graves' disease group, patients had been taking antithyroid drugs for less than 3 months. A total of about 33 samples underwent TCR sequencing, from roughly 13 patients with persistent Graves' disease and 20 or so patients with newly diagnosed Graves' disease. Patients with persistent Graves' disease were compared with patients with newly diagnosed Graves' disease using TCR sequencing and RNA sequencing of peripheral blood. The study was registered as a clinical trial and conducted in China. Results the study describes overall, beyond this receptor: More public clonotypes were shared among persistent patients (2,741) than among newly diagnosed patients (roughly 1,000). Peripheral blood alone was examined, since thyroid tissue, which constituted the primary lesion, could not be accessed. Sequencing and analysis were limited to the TCR beta chain. The small sample size was acknowledged by the authors as a limitation that may reduce accuracy. Compared with newly diagnosed patients, persistent Graves' disease patients had lower TCR Shannon entropy and fewer highly expanded clones, which suggests clonal expansion. Persistent disease showed preferential use of TRBV28, TRBJ1-2 and TRBJ2-5, whereas newly diagnosed disease favored TRBV20-1 and TRBJ2-1.

These data were also reused for a study on T cells in Graves' hyperthyroidism and ophthalmopathy. That second publication adds: Graves' hyperthyroidism was defined as stable when no progression to ophthalmopathy occurred over 18 months of follow-up. Hyperthyroidism patients were aged 18 to 65 years and newly diagnosed, with disease duration of less than 2 months. The study excluded patients with uncontrolled infections, other autoimmune diseases, pregnancy or lactation. Diagnoses were based on clinical symptoms, serum thyroxine and TRAb, thyroid ultrasound and orbital computed tomography. A first-round RT-PCR of the TCR CDR3 used the HTBI primer set with the Qiagen OneStep RT-PCR kit. Most expanded thyroid clonotypes (frequency above 0.001) were also found in blood, which suggests that blood repertoires may mirror thyroid immune responses. In cross-validation, a model built on a 13 V-J signature told ophthalmopathy apart from stable hyperthyroidism with approximately 90% sensitivity and roughly 81% specificity, and in testing the same model reached 80%/75%. In validation, the model predicted progression to ophthalmopathy with 55% to 71% sensitivity and 72% to 85% specificity, a median of approximately 6.5 months before onset. To identify distinguishing TCR V-J signatures, a discovery cohort of around 98 patients was used, comprising 43 with Graves' ophthalmopathy and some 60 with stable Graves' hyperthyroidism. Prospective prediction of ophthalmopathy was tested in an independent validation cohort consisting of some 18 hyperthyroidism patients and around 17 patients who later progressed to ophthalmopathy. For training and testing, the 100 or so patients in the discovery cohort were randomly divided in a 7:3 ratio. In roughly six Graves' hyperthyroidism patients, the study also compared T-cell repertoires from thyroid tissue with T-cell repertoires from blood. Following sampling, methimazole starting at 30 mg daily was given to hyperthyroidism patients, and high-dose intravenous methylprednisolone was given to ophthalmopathy patients. The libraries were constructed in a second round of multiplex PCR and then size-selected and purified. The libraries were sequenced on an Illumina HiSeq2000 using paired-end 100 bp reads. SOAPnuke was used to process the raw data, with reads discarded if the reads contained adapters or uncalled bases, had a mean Phred below 15, or lacked an exact constant-primer or identifier match. High-quality paired reads were merged with COPE v1.2.5, and unique nucleotide sequences were defined as clonotypes. Clonotypes were aligned to IMGT TRBV, TRBD and TRBJ reference segments using MiTCR v1.1. Only V-J combinations with frequency above 0.0001, covering 99% to 99.2% of repertoires, were analysed. The TCS score was defined as F50 (clonal expansion) divided by E x V (chaos), with BLOSUM62-based TCRdist calculated between CDR3 peptides within each V-J. Welch's t-statistics and random forest reduced around 520 V-J features to 10 to 15, which were used in a naive Bayes classifier (R e1071). Sample size was not statistically predetermined, and blinding of investigators to group allocation was not performed. The paper reports TCR Vbeta CDR3 sequencing of 135 peripheral blood samples: approximately 41 ophthalmopathy, under 85 hyperthyroidism and around 17 progressor patients.

The source of this sequence is a man aged 25 to 40 with Graves disease. Donor details come from another sample of the same person, matched by shared clones. The rearranged chain carries TRBV5-1 and TRBJ2-2; no D gene call is confident. The starting material was peripheral blood mononuclear cells (PBMCs), obtained at new diagnosis, from a patient treated with antithyroid drugs. The DNA sequence is as follows: TGCGCCAGCAGCTTAGATGGCGGGGAGCTGTTTTTT. Its product reads: CASSLDGGELFF.